This T cell receptor beta chain appears in the sequencing data of a study of response to subunit inactivated influenza vaccine (dated by TCRdb to the late 2010s). Background on the whole study: Deep quantitative T cell receptor repertoire profiling was used in the study to track responses to a trivalent subunit inactivated influenza vaccine.

Libraries were prepared through RT-PCR. The sequencing machine was an Illumina HiSeq 2500. TCRdb handled the public reads itself, with Q25 trimming in fastp and clone calling in MiXCR, and kept productive beta chains. Identical CDR3 proteins give one entry, which carries the most common genes and DNA. Within this sample are roughly 790,000 distinct CDR3 sequences, with around 20% of them counted one time only. About 9.4% of the sample goes to the ten largest clones. Overall study outcomes, separate from this receptor: It was suggested by the authors that each seasonal influenza vaccination may recruit only a limited number of new T cells.

From cysteine to phenylalanine, the CDR3 is 16 amino acids long. Just the 48-base CDR3 DNA is kept, in frame starting at base 1. A note on this clonotype: The clone's antigen remains unknown. No much larger clone exists at a distance of one base, and base qualities are not known.

This clonotype was obtained from a man in his fifties or sixties who received an inactivated influenza vaccine. Donor details come from another sample of the same person, matched by shared clones. The chain couples TRBV21-1 to TRBJ2-7; whether TRBD2, the table's D call, matches the DNA was not checked. TRBV21-1 is a pseudogene. Source: PBMCs from blood, taken roughly 5 days after vaccination. The nucleotide sequence reads as follows: TGTGCCAGCAGCAATCGGTCTAGCGGGCTCACCTACGAGCAGTACTTC. Translated, this gives CASSNRSSGLTYEQYF.